These 29 T cell receptor beta chains share one sample of origin, sequenced in a study of blood T cell repertoires in COVID-19. TCRdb keeps only in-frame clones here, not all; method: immunoSEQ multiplex PCR. This table holds approximately 220,000 clones, roughly 83% found once. The sequenced sample was peripheral blood. The receptors stem from a man aged 35 to 55 with acute or convalescent COVID-19.

The V and J genes are TRBV6-6 and TRBJ1-6; 10 bases fit TRBD1. The ends lost 4 bases at V and 10 bases at J; junction bases unmatched: 7. Germline values: CDR1 MNHNY, CDR2 SVGAGI (reference sequence). The length of the CDR3 is 15 residues. The chain's CDR3 is CASSSPGTGESPLHF. For the CDR3, the DNA is TGTGCCAGCAGTTCCCCTGGGACAGGGGAATCACCCCTCCACTTT.

CDR3 sequence: CASSLNAREDGYTF. The CDR3 DNA reads TGTGCCAGCAGCTTGAACGCCAGGGAGGATGGCTACACCTTC. The genes are TRBV7-2 and TRBJ1-2; tentative D call: TRBD1 (5 bases). V gave up 3 bases and J gave up 6 bases, with 14 bases separating them. Per germline, CDR1 SGHTA and CDR2 FQGNSA. The CDR3 is made up of 14 amino acids.

The gene calls are TRBV9 and TRBJ1-5; D might be TRBD1 (6 bases). Deletions cut 4 bases from V and 7 bases from J, with 15 bases between. The CDR3 is 14 amino acids. The germline V gene has CDR1 SGDLS and CDR2 YYNGEE. The CDR3 reads CASSSDRLGQPQHF. The CDR3, as DNA: TGTGCCAGCAGCAGCGACAGGTTGGGCCAGCCCCAGCATTTT.

The rearrangement links TRBV7-3 to TRBJ1-1; D gene uncertain. The CDR3 totals 13 residues. V lost 2 bases to trimming and J lost 5 bases, with 9 bases between them. Germline V gene data show CDR1 as SGHTA and CDR2 as FQGTGA. The CDR3 DNA sequence: TGTGCCAGCAGCTTAGGAGCTAGGACTGAAGCTTTCTTT. Its protein is CASSLGARTEAFF.

CDR3: CASSPTGVAYEQYF. As DNA, the CDR3 is TGTGCCAGCAGCCCGACAGGGGTTGCTTACGAGCAGTACTTC. This sequence joins TRBV4-2 and TRBJ2-7, with 8 bases aligning to TRBD1. CDR1 is LGHNA, CDR2 YNFKEQ, per germline. The CDR3 runs 14 residues. V shed 4 bases, J shed 4 bases, and the junction held 6 bases outside the gene matches.

This chain connects TRBV2 to TRBJ1-3, with 7 bases aligning to TRBD1. Trimming took 7 bases from V and 0 from J; bases not matched to a gene: 3. Germline lookup yields CDR1 SNHLY and CDR2 FYNNEI. This CDR3 is 14 amino acids long. CDR3 DNA: TGTGCCAGCACCGGGACAGCCTCTGGAAACACCATATATTTT. Its translation is CASTGTASGNTIYF.

This clone has a single count. This chain links TRBV27 with TRBJ1-2; 8 nucleotides match TRBD1. V gave up 1 base and J gave up 8 bases; unmatched junction bases: 12. The CDR3 consists of 16 residues. Germline CDR1 and CDR2: MNHEY and SMNVEV (reference sequence). CDR3 nucleotide sequence: TGTGCCAGCAGTTTATACTGGACAGGGACACGGAGCGGCTACACCTTC. Amino acid sequence: CASSLYWTGTRSGYTF.

The chain uses TRBV5-1 and TRBJ1-1; 7 bases are a match to TRBD1. The CDR3 length is 13 residues. With V trimmed by 4 bases and J by 7 bases, 7 bases remained unmatched. Germline V gene sequence: CDR1 SGHRS, CDR2 YFSETQ. CDR3 loop: CASSPGTDIEAFF. DNA of the CDR3: TGCGCCAGCAGCCCGGGGACAGACATTGAAGCTTTCTTT.

This clone has just a few counts. The chain employs TRBV18 and TRBJ1-1, with unresolved D. CDR3 length equals 14 residues. Germline-derived CDR1 and CDR2 are KGHSH and LQKENI. Trimming removed 3 bases from V and 4 bases from J, with 12 bases in between. As DNA, the CDR3 is TGTGCCAGCTCACCGATAGAAGGAGCCACTGAAGCTTTCTTT. The encoded protein is CASSPIEGATEAFF.

The chain links TRBV5-1 to TRBJ1-4; the D gene is possibly TRBD1 (6 bases). The CDR3 consists of 15 residues. In germline, CDR1 is SGHRS, CDR2 YFSETQ. Trimming removed 0 bases from V and 6 bases from J, with 12 bases in between. CDR3 amino acids: CASSLEGGSDEKLFF. CDR3 DNA: TGCGCCAGCAGCTTGGAAGGGGGTTCGGATGAAAAACTGTTTTTT.

The rearrangement links TRBV7-8 to TRBJ1-1; D gene unclear. V was clipped by 3 bases and J by 0 bases, with 8 bases between them. Germline CDR1 is SGHVS and CDR2 is FQNEAQ. The CDR3 has 14 amino acids. The CDR3 DNA is TGTGCCAGCAGCTTTGCAGCGATGAACACTGAAGCTTTCTTT. Translation gives CASSFAAMNTEAFF. Looking up the rest from reference TRBV7-8 and TRBJ1-1 gives the full variable domain: GAGVSQSPRYKVAKRGQDVALRCDPISGHVSLFWYQQALGQGPEFLTYFQNEAQLDKSGLPSDRFFAERPEGSVSTLKIQRTQQEDSAVYLCASSFAAMNTEAFFGQGTRLTVV.

CDR3 nucleotide sequence: TGTGCCAGCAGCCGACAGGGTGAGGACACTGAAGCTTTCTTT. As protein: CASSRQGEDTEAFF. This sequence joins TRBV6-6 and TRBJ1-1; TRBD1 aligns across 7 bases. The CDR3 consists of 14 residues. Trimming cost V 6 bases and J 3 bases; bases outside gene matches: 7. CDR1 and CDR2 from the germline V gene are MNHNY and SVGAGI (reference sequence).

The rearrangement links TRBV3-1 (or the pseudogene TRBV3-2) to TRBJ2-3, with a weak D call TRBD1 (6 bases). Between the trimmed V and J ends, which lost 4 bases and 2 bases, there was a span of 10 bases. The length of the CDR3 is 14 residues. CDR1 LGHDT and CDR2 YNNKEL come from the germline V gene (reference sequence). CDR3 protein: CASSRDIATDTQYF. The CDR3 coding sequence is TGTGCCAGCAGCCGGGACATTGCCACAGATACGCAGTATTTT.

The chain uses TRBV29-1 and TRBJ2-7; the match to TRBD1 covers 8 bases. V lost 4 bases to trimming and J lost 0 bases; unmatched junction nucleotides: 2. The CDR3 contains 13 residues. Germline CDR1 SQVTM, CDR2 ANQGSEA. CDR3 protein: CSVGQGSSYEQYF. DNA of the CDR3: TGCAGCGTTGGACAGGGGAGCTCCTACGAGCAGTACTTC.

The chain has TRBV5-4 and TRBJ2-7; 7 positions match TRBD2. Germline V gene lookup returns CDR1 SGHNT and CDR2 YYREEE (reference sequence). This CDR3 spans 16 amino acids. The J segment lost 0 bases and the V segment lost 0 bases, leaving 6 bases of the junction unmatched. The CDR3 region is CASSLEGIAGSYEQYF. The DNA for the CDR3 is TGTGCCAGCAGCTTGGAAGGTATAGCGGGCTCCTACGAGCAGTACTTC.

The chain carries TRBV6-1 and TRBJ1-5; D perhaps matches TRBD1 (5 bases). Trimming cost V 4 bases and J 4 bases, with 17 bases left between them. This CDR3 spans 16 amino acids. The germline V gene encodes CDR1 MNHNS and CDR2 SASEGT. CDR3 protein: CASSGLLGEGNQPQHF. CDR3 sequence (DNA): TGTGCCAGCAGTGGGCTCTTGGGGGAGGGAAATCAGCCCCAGCATTTT.

The V call is TRBV4-1, the J call TRBJ2-7, with 13 bases matching TRBD2. Trimming removed 2 bases from V and 6 bases from J; junction bases left unmatched: 13. The CDR3 extends over 18 amino acids. The germline V gene encodes CDR1 MGHRA and CDR2 YSYEKL. The CDR3 region has the DNA TGCGCCAGCAGCCAACAAATCTTAGGACTAGCGGGAGCTGGCGAGCAGTACTTC. Its translation: CASSQQILGLAGAGEQYF.

This sequence joins TRBV3-1 (or the pseudogene TRBV3-2) and TRBJ2-5; 11 bases are a match to TRBD1. This CDR3 has 15 residues. Unmatched junction bases numbered 6, after V lost 4 bases and J lost 5 bases. CDR1 is LGHDT, CDR2 YNNKEL, per germline (reference sequence). The CDR3 DNA sequence: TGTGCCAGCAGCCTATGGACAGGGGGCGGTGAGACCCAGTACTTC. Translation gives CASSLWTGGGETQYF.

The chain joins TRBV28 to TRBJ1-5; TRBD1 aligns across 8 bases. V lost 5 bases, J lost 6 bases, and 6 bases stayed unmatched. Germline-derived CDR1 and CDR2 are MDHEN and SYDVKM. The CDR3 has 14 amino acids. CDR3 loop: CASSIAGGLQPQHF. The CDR3, as DNA: TGTGCCAGCAGTATCGCAGGGGGCCTTCAGCCCCAGCATTTT.

V and J are TRBV18 and TRBJ2-7; 7 bases are shared with TRBD1. Looked up from germline, CDR1 is KGHSH and CDR2 is LQKENI. Trimming removed 2 bases from V and 0 bases from J; junction bases left unmatched: 4. The CDR3 is 15 residues long. The CDR3 loop reads CASSPGQVPSYEQYF. In nucleotides, the CDR3 is TGTGCCAGCTCACCAGGACAGGTCCCCTCCTACGAGCAGTACTTC.

The rearrangement joins TRBV13 to TRBJ1-2, with unresolved D. The CDR3 has 16 amino acids. Deletions cut 5 bases from V and 8 bases from J, with 24 bases between. From germline, CDR1 is PRHDT and CDR2 FYEKMQ (reference sequence). The CDR3 bases are TGTGCCAGCAGCCCCCCGGGCACGGGGAGGGAAGGCGGCTACACCTTC. It yields the protein CASSPPGTGREGGYTF.

The chain couples TRBV24-1 to TRBJ1-5; D is perhaps TRBD1 (5 bases). V lost 3 bases and J lost 9, with 29 bases in between. Germline CDR1 and CDR2: KGHDR and SFDVKD. The CDR3 extends over 19 amino acids. CDR3 loop: CATSDLFQGRQTLWWPQHF. The DNA of the CDR3 is TGTGCCACCAGTGATCTGTTCCAAGGCCGACAGACCCTATGGTGGCCCCAGCATTTT.

The V and J genes are TRBV30 and TRBJ2-7; 7 positions match TRBD2. Per germline, CDR1 GTSNPN and CDR2 SVGIG (reference sequence). Germline trimming cut 3 bases from V and 3 bases from J; bases unmatched to any gene: 8. This CDR3 spans 14 amino acids. CDR3 sequence reads: CAWSLGGFSYEQYF. The DNA for the CDR3 is TGTGCCTGGAGCCTCGGGGGGTTCAGCTACGAGCAGTACTTC.

V and J are TRBV9 and TRBJ2-1, with unresolved D. V was cut by 0 bases and J by 3 bases, with 13 bases left in between. Germline lookup yields CDR1 SGDLS and CDR2 YYNGEE. The CDR3 runs 16 residues. The CDR3: CASSVGGLSFYNEQFF. Here the CDR3 DNA reads TGTGCCAGCAGCGTAGGCGGCCTGTCTTTCTACAATGAGCAGTTCTTC.

The chain employs TRBV19 and TRBJ1-2; the D gene is possibly TRBD1 (5 bases). Germline lookup yields CDR1 LNHDA and CDR2 SQIVND (reference sequence). The V and J ends lost 10 bases and 8 bases respectively, with 17 bases between them. The CDR3 covers 12 residues. CDR3: CAIMGGQGGYTF. The CDR3 nucleotides read TGTGCCATCATGGGAGGGCAGGGAGGCTACACCTTC.

The chain has TRBV7-8 and TRBJ2-2; 7 bases fit TRBD2. Germline V gene sequence: CDR1 SGHVS, CDR2 FQNEAQ. The CDR3 has 14 amino acids. For the CDR3, the DNA is TGTGCATCATTCCGCGGGGGAGGCACCGGGGAGCTGTTTTTT. Translation: CASFRGGGTGELFF.

V and J are TRBV7-6 and TRBJ1-4; D gene uncertain. V lost 5 bases, J lost 1 base, and 11 bases lay in between. The germline V gene has CDR1 SGHVS and CDR2 FNYEAQ. This CDR3 is built from 15 residues. The CDR3 here is CASSPQTITNEKLFF. The CDR3 coding sequence is TGTGCCAGCAGCCCTCAGACAATAACTAATGAAAAACTGTTTTTT.

J is TRBJ1-5 and V is TRBV19; D is ambiguous. V was clipped by 5 bases and J by 1 base, with 9 bases between them. Germline V gene data show CDR1 as LNHDA and CDR2 as SQIVND (reference sequence). The CDR3 has 14 amino acids. The CDR3 loop is CASSGVPSNQPQHF. Written as DNA, the CDR3 is TGTGCCAGTAGTGGAGTCCCGAGCAATCAGCCCCAGCATTTT.

This chain links TRBV7-8 with TRBJ2-7; TRBD2 matches at 7 bases. The V segment lost 3 bases and the J segment 4 bases; nucleotides outside the gene matches: 6. Germline V gene sequence: CDR1 SGHVS, CDR2 FQNEAQ. The CDR3 sequence is 14 residues long. CDR3 nucleotide sequence: TGTGCCAGCAGCTTCTACGGGAGGTCGTACGAGCAGTACTTC. Protein: CASSFYGRSYEQYF. Together with reference TRBV7-8 and TRBJ2-7, the CDR3 gives the full variable domain: GAGVSQSPRYKVAKRGQDVALRCDPISGHVSLFWYQQALGQGPEFLTYFQNEAQLDKSGLPSDRFFAERPEGSVSTLKIQRTQQEDSAVYLCASSFYGRSYEQYFGPGTRLTVT.